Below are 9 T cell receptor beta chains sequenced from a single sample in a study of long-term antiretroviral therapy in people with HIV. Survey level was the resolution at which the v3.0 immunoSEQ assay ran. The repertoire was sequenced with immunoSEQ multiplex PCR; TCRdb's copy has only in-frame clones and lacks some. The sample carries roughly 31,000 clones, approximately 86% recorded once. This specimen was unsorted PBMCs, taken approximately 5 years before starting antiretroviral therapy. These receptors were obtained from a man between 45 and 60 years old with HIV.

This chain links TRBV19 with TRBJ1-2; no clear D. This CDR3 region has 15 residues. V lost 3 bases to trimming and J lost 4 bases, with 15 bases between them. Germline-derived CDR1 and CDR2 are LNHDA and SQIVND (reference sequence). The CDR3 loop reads CASSIGVSDVYGYTF. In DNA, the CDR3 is TGTGCCAGTAGTATTGGGGTATCGGACGTCTATGGCTACACCTTC.

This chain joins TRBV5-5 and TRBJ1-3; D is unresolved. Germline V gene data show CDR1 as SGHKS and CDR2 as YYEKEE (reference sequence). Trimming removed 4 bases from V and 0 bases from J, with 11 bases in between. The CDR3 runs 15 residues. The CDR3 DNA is TGTGCCAGCAGCACCGGGCAGTTCTCTGGAAACACCATATATTTT. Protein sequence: CASSTGQFSGNTIYF.

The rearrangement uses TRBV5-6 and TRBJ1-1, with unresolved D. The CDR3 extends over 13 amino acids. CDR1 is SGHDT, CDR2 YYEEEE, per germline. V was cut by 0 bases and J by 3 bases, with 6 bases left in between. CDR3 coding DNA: TGTGCCAGCAGCTTGGGATTTGACACTGAAGCTTTCTTT. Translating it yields CASSLGFDTEAFF.

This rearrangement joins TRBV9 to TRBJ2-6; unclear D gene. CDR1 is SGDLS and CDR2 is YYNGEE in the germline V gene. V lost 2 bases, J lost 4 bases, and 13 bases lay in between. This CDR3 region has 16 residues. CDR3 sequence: CASSVKGLLGANVLTF. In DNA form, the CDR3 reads TGTGCCAGCAGCGTTAAAGGGTTATTGGGGGCCAACGTCCTGACTTTC.

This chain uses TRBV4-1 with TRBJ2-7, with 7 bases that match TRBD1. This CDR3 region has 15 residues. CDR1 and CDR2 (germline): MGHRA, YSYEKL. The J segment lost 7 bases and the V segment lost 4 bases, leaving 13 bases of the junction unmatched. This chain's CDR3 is CASSLFAQGTEEQYF. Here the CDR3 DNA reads TGCGCCAGCAGCCTGTTTGCTCAGGGGACAGAGGAGCAGTACTTC.

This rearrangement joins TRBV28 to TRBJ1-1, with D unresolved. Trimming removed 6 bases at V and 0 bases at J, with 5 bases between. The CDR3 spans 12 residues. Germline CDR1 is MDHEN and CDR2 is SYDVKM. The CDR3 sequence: CASRAVNTEAFF. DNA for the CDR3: TGTGCCAGCAGGGCCGTGAACACTGAAGCTTTCTTT.

CDR3 region: CASSQGPDRDKAFF. CDR3 sequence (DNA): TGTGCCAGCAGCCAAGGGCCTGACAGGGATAAAGCTTTCTTT. V usage is TRBV14 and J usage is TRBJ1-1, with 7 bases identical to TRBD1. Germline loops: CDR1 SGHDN, CDR2 FVKESK. Trimming cost V 1 base and J 9 bases; bases outside gene matches: 8. CDR3 length: 14 amino acids.

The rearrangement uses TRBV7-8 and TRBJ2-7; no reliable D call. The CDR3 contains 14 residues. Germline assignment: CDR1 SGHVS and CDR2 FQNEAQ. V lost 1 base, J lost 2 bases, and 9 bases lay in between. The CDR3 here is CASSLGIGPYEQYF. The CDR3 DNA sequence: TGTGCCAGCAGCTTAGGAATAGGTCCCTACGAGCAGTACTTC.

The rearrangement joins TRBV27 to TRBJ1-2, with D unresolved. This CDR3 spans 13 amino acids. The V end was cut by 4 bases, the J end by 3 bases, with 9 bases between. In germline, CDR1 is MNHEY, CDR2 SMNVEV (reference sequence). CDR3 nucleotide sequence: TGTGCCAGCAGTTATTTGGGTGACTATGGCTACACCTTC. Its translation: CASSYLGDYGYTF.